The 20 T cell receptor beta chains reported below all come from one sample, sequenced in a study of T cell changes during pregnancy in multiple sclerosis (dated by TCRdb to about 2019). Library preparation employed the immunoSEQ multiplex PCR assay. The source is immuneACCESS, and TCRdb retained only in-frame sequences with V and J called. Part of the clones is not carried over; for the studies checked, unresolved V genes explain less than half of this, and the remainder is unexplained. The sample includes about 75,000 clones, with roughly 90% observed a single time. The ten largest make up 0.7% to 0.9% of the sample. Sequenced material: peripheral blood, taken in the first trimester of pregnancy. These receptors were obtained from a female donor in good health, enrolled as a control in a pregnancy study.

The V and J genes are TRBV7-6 and TRBJ2-5, with TRBD2 matching 11 bases. Germline loops: CDR1 SGHVS, CDR2 FNYEAQ. J lost 4 bases, V lost 5 bases, and 9 bases had no gene match. The CDR3 has 16 amino acids. The CDR3 region is CASSPLSLAGGETQYF. CDR3 bases: TGTGCCAGCAGCCCTCTGAGCCTAGCGGGAGGAGAGACCCAGTACTTC.

V is TRBV25-1 and J is TRBJ2-1; possible D gene TRBD2, 5 bases. The germline V gene has CDR1 MGHDK and CDR2 SYGVNS. The CDR3 consists of 15 residues. Trimming took off 8 bases at V and 8 bases at J, with 22 bases between the two ends. Here the CDR3 DNA reads TGTGCCAGCGGATACTCGGACTTCCCGGGCGATGAGCAGTTCTTC. Translated, it gives CASGYSDFPGDEQFF. Based on the CDR3 plus reference TRBV25-1 and TRBJ2-1, the full variable domain is EADIYQTPRYLVIGTGKKITLECSQTMGHDKMYWYQQDPGMELHLIHYSYGVNSTEKGDLSSESTVSRIRTEHFPLTLESARPSHTSQYLCASGYSDFPGDEQFFGPGTRLTVL.

The chain combines TRBV5-4 with TRBJ1-2, with 8 bases identical to TRBD1. Germline values: CDR1 SGHNT, CDR2 YYREEE (reference sequence). Trimming took 2 bases from V and 4 from J; bases not matched to a gene: 7. The CDR3 contains 15 residues. In nucleotides, the CDR3 is TGTGCCAGCAGCTTACCCGGACAGGGTGGCTATGGCTACACCTTC. Amino acids: CASSLPGQGGYGYTF.

This clone was seen a single time. The CDR3 reads CASSTTGRDYEQYF. DNA for the CDR3: TGTGCCAGTAGTACTACGGGCCGGGATTACGAGCAGTACTTC. This chain connects TRBV19 to TRBJ2-7, with D possibly TRBD2 on 5 matching bases. Looked up from germline, CDR1 is LNHDA and CDR2 is SQIVND (reference sequence). Trimming pared 4 bases from V and 4 bases from J, leaving 14 bases between. The CDR3 loop spans 14 amino acids. The full variable domain, rest sourced from reference TRBV19 and TRBJ2-7, is DGGITQSPKYLFRKEGQNVTLSCEQNLNHDAMYWYRQDPGQGLRLIYYSQIVNDFQKGDIAEGYSVSREKKESFPLTVTSAQKNPTAFYLCASSTTGRDYEQYFGPGTRLTVT.

This clone was detected only once. This rearrangement joins TRBV5-8 to TRBJ1-2; 8 bases align to TRBD1. Germline V lookup: CDR1 SGHTS, CDR2 YDEGEE. The CDR3 sequence is 13 residues long. V was pared by 2 bases and J by 8 bases, with 5 bases of the junction left unmatched. CDR3 in amino acids: CASSFGQGEGYTF. CDR3 coding DNA: TGTGCCAGCAGCTTCGGACAGGGTGAAGGCTACACCTTC.

The genes are TRBV11-3 and TRBJ2-4, with TRBD1 identical over 9 bases. J was trimmed by 8 bases and V by 5 bases; bases with no gene match: 4. There are 13 residues in the CDR3. CDR1 and CDR2 (germline): SGHNT, YENEEA. DNA for the CDR3: TGTGCCAGCAGCCAGACAGGGGGGGACATTCAGTACTTC. This gives the protein CASSQTGGDIQYF.

CDR3 bases: TGTGCCAGCAGCCAGATTTTCTCGAGGACCAGGGAAGGGGCATATGGCTACACCTTC. It yields the protein CASSQIFSRTREGAYGYTF. The V call is TRBV13, the J call TRBJ1-2; perhaps TRBD1 as D (5 bases). This CDR3 is built from 19 residues. V lost 5 bases, J lost 5 bases, and 30 bases lay in between. Germline values: CDR1 PRHDT, CDR2 FYEKMQ (reference sequence). Complete variable domain (other parts from reference TRBV13 and TRBJ1-2): AAGVIQSPRHLIKEKRETATLKCYPIPRHDTVYWYQQGPGQDPQFLISFYEKMQSDKGSIPDRFSAQQFSDYHSELNMSSLELGDSALYFCASSQIFSRTREGAYGYTFGSGTRLTVV.

V gene TRBV7-9 combines with J gene TRBJ2-1; maybe TRBD2 (5 bases). This CDR3 comprises 15 residues. CDR1 and CDR2 from the germline V gene are SEHNR and FQNEAQ (reference sequence). Trimming cost V 5 bases and J 5 bases, with 16 bases left between them. The CDR3 protein is CASSRPTRTNNEQFF. The CDR3 DNA reads as TGTGCCAGCAGCCGTCCCACTAGAACTAACAATGAGCAGTTCTTC.

The rearrangement joins TRBV2 to TRBJ2-5; 8 bases agree with TRBD1. This CDR3 is 14 amino acids long. Unmatched junction bases numbered 8, after V lost 6 bases and J lost 5 bases. In germline, CDR1 is SNHLY, CDR2 FYNNEI. The CDR3 loop reads CASRVDRGRETQYF. In DNA, the CDR3 is TGTGCCAGCAGGGTTGACAGGGGCAGGGAGACCCAGTACTTC.

This chain uses TRBV6-5 with TRBJ2-2, with D possibly matching TRBD1 (6 bases). The V gene's germline CDR1 is MNHEY and CDR2 SVGAGI. V lost 8 bases, J lost 5 bases, and 15 bases lay in between. This CDR3 spans 14 amino acids. CDR3 sequence: CASLRYRDTGELFF. The CDR3, as DNA: TGTGCCAGCTTACGGTACAGGGATACCGGGGAGCTGTTTTTT.

The chain recombines TRBV18 with TRBJ2-2; 11 bases are a match to TRBD1. This CDR3 region has 15 residues. Trimming removed 5 bases from V and 4 bases from J; junction bases left unmatched: 3. Germline lookup yields CDR1 KGHSH and CDR2 LQKENI. CDR3 in amino acids: CASSAGTGGTGELFF. CDR3 nucleotides: TGTGCCAGCTCAGCCGGGACAGGGGGCACCGGGGAGCTGTTTTTT.

This clone was seen just once. This chain links TRBV7-9 with TRBJ1-1, with 7 bases identical to TRBD1. This CDR3 has 15 residues. J was trimmed by 3 bases and V by 4 bases; bases with no gene match: 8. Germline assignment: CDR1 SEHNR and CDR2 FQNEAQ (reference sequence). This CDR3 reads CASSYDRVGDTEAFF. DNA of the CDR3: TGTGCCAGCAGCTACGACAGGGTTGGCGACACTGAAGCTTTCTTT.

J is TRBJ2-5 and V is TRBV7-2, with a weak D call TRBD1 (6 bases). Germline CDR1 is SGHTA and CDR2 is FQGNSA. The CDR3 runs 14 residues. Trimming left V 3 bases short and J 2 bases short, with 10 bases between. In DNA form, the CDR3 reads TGTGCCAGCAGCTTTCAAGGGGGACAAGAGACCCAGTACTTC. Its protein product is CASSFQGGQETQYF.

There are a few counts of this clone. The V call is TRBV28, the J call TRBJ1-1; 11 bases fit TRBD1. This CDR3 contains 13 residues. V lost 7 bases, J lost 6 bases, and 4 bases stayed unmatched. The germline gives CDR1 MDHEN, CDR2 SYDVKM. CDR3 sequence reads: CASTRDRGAEAFF. For the CDR3, the DNA is TGTGCCAGCACTCGGGACAGGGGGGCTGAAGCTTTCTTT.

This chain connects TRBV19 to TRBJ2-5; tentative D call: TRBD1 (5 bases). The germline gives CDR1 LNHDA, CDR2 SQIVND (reference sequence). The CDR3 consists of 14 residues. Trimming left V 2 bases short and J 6 bases short, with 13 bases between. CDR3 in amino acids: CASSIQGSIQTQYF. CDR3 DNA sequence: TGTGCCAGTAGTATACAGGGTAGTATACAGACCCAGTACTTC.

The table lists this clone with a count of one. The rearrangement joins TRBV5-3 to TRBJ2-5, with 11 bases that match TRBD1. Being an ORF, TRBV5-3 has a function that is uncertain. The CDR3 sequence is 16 residues long. V dropped 2 bases and J dropped 4; count of bases not matched to a gene: 7. The CDR3 DNA sequence: TGTGCCAGAAGCTTAGGGACAGGGGGATTTGGAGAGACCCAGTACTTC. Amino acids: CARSLGTGGFGETQYF.

J is TRBJ2-3 and V is TRBV4-3, with TRBD1 matching over 8 bases. CDR1 and CDR2 from the germline V gene are LGHNA and YSLEER. V was pared by 4 bases and J by 0 bases, with 12 bases of the junction left unmatched. The CDR3 consists of 18 residues. The CDR3 bases are TGCGCCAGCAGCCGAACACTCTTCGGGACAGGTAGCACAGATACGCAGTATTTT. Translation: CASSRTLFGTGSTDTQYF.

This clone has a single count. This chain links TRBV7-6 with TRBJ1-1; TRBD1 matches at 7 bases. J lost 4 bases, V lost 5 bases, and 13 bases had no gene match. The CDR3 consists of 16 residues. Germline V gene data show CDR1 as SGHVS and CDR2 as FNYEAQ. CDR3 sequence reads: CASSPRGGLGATEAFF. The CDR3 coding sequence is TGTGCCAGCAGCCCAAGAGGGGGCCTGGGGGCCACTGAAGCTTTCTTT.

The gene calls are TRBV27 and TRBJ1-5; D may be TRBD1 (6 bases). The CDR3 extends over 13 amino acids. V was trimmed by 4 bases and J by 5 bases, leaving 9 bases between them. Germline loops: CDR1 MNHEY, CDR2 SMNVEV (reference sequence). The chain's CDR3 is CASSWDNYQPQHF. Here the CDR3 DNA reads TGTGCCAGCAGTTGGGACAACTATCAGCCCCAGCATTTT.

The CDR3 region has the DNA TGCGCCAGCAGCCAGGTTCCGGGACAAAGTGAAAAACTGTTTTTT. Its protein product is CASSQVPGQSEKLFF. V gene TRBV4-3 combines with J gene TRBJ1-4; perhaps TRBD1 as D (6 bases). V lost 3 bases to trimming and J lost 7 bases, with 15 bases between them. Germline V gives CDR1 LGHNA, CDR2 YSLEER. The CDR3 extends over 15 amino acids.